One and the same sample provided the 15 T cell receptor beta chains below, sequenced in a study of blood T cells in healthy people across ages. Primed by a sample-barcoded 5' primer and a J-beta primer mix, a second PCR proceeded for 7 to 11 cycles. TCRdb used MiXCR to reprocess the 5' RACE reads, holding one entry per CDR3 protein. The sample has about 640,000 distinct CDR3 sequences, about 30% seen once. Specimen: blood. The receptors shown here come from a woman of 80 years or more in good health.

This clonotype was found a few times. A much larger clonotype is one base distant, so this may be a read error. The V gene is TRBV9, the J gene TRBJ2-3; 9 bases map to TRBD2. The CDR3 extends over 16 amino acids. CDR1 and CDR2 from the germline V gene are SGDLS and YYNGEE. The DNA of the CDR3 is TGTGCCAACAGCTCCGGGACTAGCCTGCCCACAGATACGCAGTATTTT. Amino acids: CANSSGTSLPTDTQYF.

The chain couples TRBV6-5 to TRBJ2-1; 8 bases fit TRBD1. Unmatched junction bases numbered 6, after V lost 4 bases and J lost 4 bases. The CDR3 sequence is 15 residues long. Germline CDR1 MNHEY, CDR2 SVGAGI. The chain's CDR3 is CASSCSRDRYNEQFF. CDR3 bases: TGTGCCAGCAGTTGCTCCCGGGACAGGTACAATGAGCAGTTCTTC.

This clonotype was counted only a few times. Given a much more abundant clone one base away, this may be a read error. The chain is built from TRBV28 and TRBJ2-7; 13 nucleotides match TRBD2. The CDR3 runs to 15 residues. The germline gives CDR1 MDHEN, CDR2 SYDVKM. V was clipped by 3 bases and J by 7 bases; unmatched bases: 6. The CDR3 coding sequence is TGTGCCAGCAGTTTGAGACTAGCGGGAGGTGGAGAGCAGTACTTC. This translates into CASSLRLAGGGEQYF.

The chain joins TRBV24-1 to TRBJ1-1; 12 positions match TRBD1. CDR1 is KGHDR and CDR2 is SFDVKD in the germline V gene. The CDR3 spans 16 residues. After removal of 8 bases from V and 5 bases from J, the junction contained 11 bases not matched to a gene. The CDR3 spells CATITGTGGGRTEAFF. CDR3 DNA: TGTGCCACCATCACCGGGACAGGGGGCGGTAGGACTGAAGCTTTCTTT.

This clonotype turned up a few times. The gene calls are TRBV14 and TRBJ2-3, with D unclear. The V gene's germline CDR1 is SGHDN and CDR2 FVKESK. Trimming removed 1 base at V and 2 bases at J, with 19 bases between. The CDR3 covers 18 residues. Written as DNA, the CDR3 is TGTGCCAGCAGCCAAGGGGTAGCCCGGGCCCTTACCACAGATACGCAGTATTTT. As protein: CASSQGVARALTTDTQYF.

The genes are TRBV7-3 and TRBJ2-5; 9 nucleotides line up with TRBD2. This CDR3 is 15 amino acids long. Unmatched junction bases numbered 4, after V lost 4 bases and J lost 1 base. Per germline, CDR1 SGHTA and CDR2 FQGTGA. The CDR3 coding sequence is TGTGCCAGCAGCTCCGGACTAGCGCCCCAAGAGACCCAGTACTTC. It is translated as CASSSGLAPQETQYF.

This clonotype was observed at least ten times. The rearrangement links TRBV3-1 to TRBJ1-2, with TRBD1 matching over 7 bases. This CDR3 spans 14 amino acids. V lost 4 bases and J lost 6; bases outside the gene matches: 8. Germline V gene data show CDR1 as LGHDT and CDR2 as YNNKEL (reference sequence). In nucleotides, the CDR3 is TGTGCCAGCAGCCGGACCGGGACAGAGGATGGCTACACCTTC. It codes for CASSRTGTEDGYTF.

This clonotype was seen many times. The chain carries TRBV7-9 and TRBJ2-5; D remains unclear. The length of the CDR3 is 16 residues. Trimming removed 2 bases from V and 3 bases from J, with 16 bases in between. Germline values: CDR1 SEHNR, CDR2 FQNEAQ (reference sequence). The CDR3 region is CASSLLPLRAKETQYF. CDR3 coding DNA: TGTGCCAGCAGCTTACTCCCTCTCCGGGCCAAAGAGACCCAGTACTTC.

This clonotype was seen a few times. The rearrangement links TRBV2 to TRBJ1-6, with TRBD1 matching 7 bases. The CDR3 has 18 amino acids. CDR1 and CDR2 (germline): SNHLY, FYNNEI. Germline trimming cut 4 bases from V and 0 bases from J; bases unmatched to any gene: 9. The CDR3 bases are TGTGCCAGCAGTGCCTGGGGACAGACGAGCTCCTATAATTCACCCCTCCACTTT. This gives the protein CASSAWGQTSSYNSPLHF.

The chain joins TRBV11-2 to TRBJ2-7; D is ambiguous. CDR1 and CDR2 from the germline V gene are SGHAT and FQNNGV. The V end was cut by 5 bases, the J end by 3 bases, with 14 bases between. The CDR3 extends over 14 amino acids. The CDR3 sequence is CASSHRTVGYEQYF. The CDR3 DNA follows: TGTGCCAGCAGCCATCGGACGGTAGGCTACGAGCAGTACTTC.

This sequence joins TRBV2 and TRBJ2-5; D might be TRBD1 (5 bases). TRBJ2-7 matches the DNA end more closely, so the J call is doubtful. Germline assignment: CDR1 SNHLY and CDR2 FYNNEI. This CDR3 is 13 amino acids long. CDR3 nucleotide sequence: TGTGCCAGCAGCGGCTACCAGGGTGTCGAGCAGTACTTC. Translation gives CASSGYQGVEQYF.

Ten or more counts support this clonotype. The V and J genes are TRBV29-1 and TRBJ1-2; 9 positions match TRBD1. This CDR3 is built from 15 residues. Per the germline V gene, CDR1 is SQVTM and CDR2 is ANQGSEA. Trimming took 2 bases from V and 5 from J; bases not matched to a gene: 9. CDR3 sequence reads: CSVEKGTGGIYGYTF. CDR3 DNA: TGCAGCGTTGAAAAAGGAACAGGGGGCATTTATGGCTACACCTTC.

The V and J genes are TRBV10-2 and TRBJ2-1; D remains ambiguous. CDR3 length equals 17 residues. Germline CDR1 and CDR2: WSHSY and SAAADI. The ends were cut back, 2 bases at V and 3 bases at J, with 17 bases in the middle. DNA of the CDR3: TGCGCCAGCAGTGAGCAAAATAGCAAGGTTGTCTACAATGAGCAGTTCTTC. Protein product: CASSEQNSKVVYNEQFF.

Remarks on this clonotype: A much more abundant neighbour one base away suggests this may be a read error. The chain links TRBV7-2 to TRBJ2-1; D not resolved. CDR1 and CDR2 (germline): SGHTA, FQGNSA. The germline V and J ends were trimmed by 6 bases and 1 base, with 7 bases remaining between them. The CDR3 contains 13 residues. This CDR3 is CASSLTSYNEQFF. CDR3 DNA: TGTGCCAGCAGTCTCACTTCCTACAATGAGCAGTTCTTC.

V and J are TRBV12-3 or TRBV12-4 and TRBJ2-7, with a possible D match to TRBD2 (6 bases). The closer fit of TRBJ2-5 to the DNA end suggests the J call may be wrong. The CDR3 has 13 residues. For the CDR3, the DNA is TGTGCCAGCAGTTGGGGGACTGCAAGGACCCAGTACTTC. This gives the protein CASSWGTARTQYF.